The next 25 T cell receptor beta chains were all read from a single sample in a study of blood T cell repertoires in COVID-19. Clones were read by immunoSEQ multiplex PCR, and TCRdb kept only the in-frame ones, dropping some. The table lists about 210,000 clones, roughly 88% of them singletons. Sequencing used peripheral blood. These receptors all come from a man aged 50 or older with active or convalescent COVID-19.

The chain recombines TRBV5-6 with TRBJ2-4; 8 bases are shared with TRBD2. Germline V gene data show CDR1 as SGHDT and CDR2 as YYEEEE. The CDR3 spans 15 residues. With V trimmed by 1 base and J by 10 bases, 10 bases remained unmatched. The CDR3: CASSLSGGTSLIQYF. In DNA, the CDR3 is TGTGCCAGCAGCTTGAGTGGGGGGACTAGTTTAATTCAGTACTTC.

This clone is a singleton in its sample. The chain links TRBV18 to TRBJ1-1, with unresolved D. The CDR3 runs 14 residues. The germline V and J ends were trimmed by 1 base and 1 base, with 7 bases remaining between them. Germline V gene lookup returns CDR1 KGHSH and CDR2 LQKENI. CDR3: CASSPQNGNTEAFF. The CDR3 bases are TGTGCCAGCTCACCACAGAACGGGAACACTGAAGCTTTCTTT. The full variable domain, with the rest looked up from reference TRBV18 and TRBJ1-1, is NAGVMQNPRHLVRRRGQEARLRCSPMKGHSHVYWYRQLPEEGLKFMVYLQKENIIDESGMPKERFSAEFPKEGPSILRIQQVVRGDSAAYFCASSPQNGNTEAFFGQGTRLTVV.

With regard to this clone: The germline gene is not matched at one end of the junction; a read error may be the cause. The rearrangement links TRBV7-9 to TRBJ1-1, with no clear D. The CDR3 is 13 amino acids. CDR1 and CDR2 (germline): SEHNR, FQNEAQ (reference sequence). CDR3 sequence (DNA): TGTGCCGGCAGCTCCCAGGTAAACACTGAAGCTTTCTTT. Residues: CAGSSQVNTEAFF. The variable domain in full, with the rest retrieved from reference TRBV7-9 and TRBJ1-1, is DTGVSQNPRHKITKRGQNVTFRCDPISEHNRLYWYRQTLGQGPEFLTYFQNEAQLEKSRLLSDRFSAERPKGSFSTLEIQRTEQGDSAMYLCAGSSQVNTEAFFGQGTRLTVV.

As to this clone: This same CDR3 is encoded by further DNA sequences in the sample. This chain connects TRBV28 to TRBJ1-5; D is unclear. The CDR3 sequence is 12 residues long. Trimming shortened V by 3 bases and J by 6 bases, and 6 bases separated the two germline ends. Looked up from germline, CDR1 is MDHEN and CDR2 is SYDVKM. The DNA for the CDR3 is TGTGCCAGCAGTTTTTCCGGTCAGCCCCAGCATTTT. Translating gives CASSFSGQPQHF.

The chain employs TRBV18 and TRBJ1-1, with 9 bases fitting TRBD1. The trim removed 3 bases at V and 4 bases at J, leaving 9 bases unmatched. There are 16 residues in the CDR3. CDR1 is KGHSH, CDR2 LQKENI, per germline. CDR3 residues: CASSPPPGQGSTEAFF. CDR3 DNA sequence: TGTGCCAGCTCACCCCCGCCGGGACAGGGAAGCACTGAAGCTTTCTTT.

A remark on this clone: The junction departs from the called germline gene at one end, perhaps through a read error. The V gene is TRBV7-9, the J gene TRBJ1-5; D remains unclear. This CDR3 is built from 14 residues. The germline CDR1 and CDR2 sequences are SEHNR and FQNEAQ (reference sequence). The CDR3 loop is CASSLGESIQPQHF. In DNA form, the CDR3 reads TGTGCCAGCAGCTTGGGCGAAAGCATTCAGCCCCAGCATTTT.

The CDR3 coding sequence is TGTGCCAGCAGCTGGATCAGGACAGGGCAAAGCTACACCTTC. Protein sequence: CASSWIRTGQSYTF. V is TRBV13 and J is TRBJ1-2; 8 bases agree with TRBD1. The germline V gene has CDR1 PRHDT and CDR2 FYEKMQ (reference sequence). V trimming: 4 bases; J trimming: 9 bases; junction bases outside the gene matches: 10. CDR3 length: 14 residues.

This clone was found a few times. The chain has TRBV30 and TRBJ2-7, with 9 bases aligning to TRBD1. The germline gives CDR1 GTSNPN, CDR2 SVGIG (reference sequence). This CDR3 is built from 13 residues. J was trimmed by 3 bases and V by 2 bases; bases with no gene match: 2. The CDR3 DNA reads TGTGCCTGGAGTTGGGACAGGGACTACGAGCAGTACTTC. Amino acids: CAWSWDRDYEQYF.

The chain employs TRBV10-3 and TRBJ1-2; TRBD1 might be the D (5 bases). Germline lookup yields CDR1 ENHRY and CDR2 SYGVKD. There are 14 residues in the CDR3. Trimming left V 2 bases short and J 6 bases short, with 13 bases between. The CDR3 loop is CAISEPGHPNGYTF. The CDR3 DNA reads TGTGCCATCAGTGAGCCCGGACATCCGAATGGCTACACCTTC.

The rearrangement joins TRBV27 to TRBJ1-1; 7 bases match TRBD1. In germline, CDR1 is MNHEY, CDR2 SMNVEV (reference sequence). J gave up 4 bases and V 5 bases, and 16 bases lay outside the gene matches. This CDR3 comprises 17 residues. In DNA form, the CDR3 reads TGTGCCAGCAGTCTATTGCCCCCACAGGGGTGGGTCACTGAAGCTTTCTTT. Translating it yields CASSLLPPQGWVTEAFF.

The V gene is TRBV6-5, the J gene TRBJ2-1; D might be TRBD2 (6 bases). This CDR3 has 12 residues. Germline CDR1 and CDR2: MNHEY and SVGAGI. The V gene lost 6 bases and the J gene lost 12 bases, with 15 bases spanning the gap. Here the CDR3 reads CASRDGLGGQFF. The CDR3 DNA sequence: TGTGCCAGCAGAGACGGACTCGGGGGGCAGTTCTTC.

The chain carries TRBV19 and TRBJ2-5; TRBD2 matches 9 bases. The CDR3 has 15 amino acids. Germline V CDR1 and CDR2: LNHDA, SQIVND (reference sequence). Germline trimming cut 7 bases from V and 2 bases from J; bases unmatched to any gene: 8. The CDR3 region has the DNA TGTGCCAGTACCCGAGGGAGCGGGGGGCAAGAGACCCAGTACTTC. It specifies CASTRGSGGQETQYF.

This chain links TRBV29-1 with TRBJ2-3; D may be TRBD2 (5 bases). The V end was cut by 6 bases, the J end by 0 bases, with 13 bases between. The CDR3 is 14 amino acids. Germline loops: CDR1 SQVTM, CDR2 ANQGSEA. The CDR3 DNA is TGCAGCGTCCCAGAGAGGAGGAGCACAGATACGCAGTATTTT. This gives the protein CSVPERRSTDTQYF.

The count of this clone is one. J is TRBJ1-2 and V is TRBV28; D possibly corresponds to TRBD1 (5 bases). This CDR3 spans 20 amino acids. V gave up 4 bases and J gave up 5 bases, with 32 bases separating them. Germline V gene lookup returns CDR1 MDHEN and CDR2 SYDVKM. The CDR3 loop reads CASSSLHQGSYFGVLYGYTF. The CDR3 DNA sequence: TGTGCCAGCAGTTCACTCCATCAGGGATCCTATTTTGGGGTCCTATATGGCTACACCTTC.

In DNA form, the CDR3 reads TGTGCCACCTCCGGAGGGGGAAACACCATATATTTT. It specifies CATSGGGNTIYF. The chain is built from TRBV10-3 and TRBJ1-3; D is undetermined. V was pared by 10 bases and J by 4 bases, with 11 bases between. Germline CDR1 and CDR2: ENHRY and SYGVKD. This CDR3 is 12 amino acids long.

V gene TRBV7-2 combines with J gene TRBJ2-4; D perhaps matches TRBD2 (6 bases). The CDR3 sequence is 16 residues long. CDR1 and CDR2 from the germline V gene are SGHTA and FQGNSA. Trimming left V 3 bases short and J 5 bases short, with 17 bases between. The CDR3 loop reads CASSFEWLASENIQYF. CDR3 sequence (DNA): TGTGCCAGCAGCTTTGAGTGGCTAGCGTCGGAAAACATTCAGTACTTC.

This clone was detected only a few times. Other DNA sequences in the sample encode the same CDR3. V and J are TRBV9 and TRBJ2-1; a possible D gene is TRBD2 (6 bases). V was shortened by 0 bases and J by 3 bases, with 10 bases between the two germline ends. The CDR3 has 15 residues. From germline, CDR1 is SGDLS and CDR2 YYNGEE. CDR3 residues: CASSVGGGVYNEQFF. CDR3 nucleotides: TGTGCCAGCAGCGTAGGAGGCGGGGTCTACAATGAGCAGTTCTTC.

The rearrangement uses TRBV10-3 and TRBJ1-5, with 7 bases identical to TRBD1. The V and J ends lost 0 bases and 4 bases, in that order; junction bases with no gene match: 3. The CDR3 extends over 15 amino acids. The germline CDR1 and CDR2 sequences are ENHRY and SYGVKD. The CDR3 sequence is CAISESAGGNQPQHF. The CDR3 nucleotides read TGTGCCATCAGTGAGTCGGCAGGGGGGAATCAGCCCCAGCATTTT.

CDR3 protein: CAISDGATSSYEQYV. Written as DNA, the CDR3 is TGTGCCATCAGTGATGGAGCGACGAGCTCCTACGAGCAGTACGTC. This chain joins TRBV10-3 and TRBJ2-7; D uncertain. CDR1 ENHRY and CDR2 SYGVKD come from the germline V gene. V was cut by 3 bases and J by 0 bases, with 12 bases left in between. This CDR3 has 15 amino acids.

Only a few counts were recorded for this clone. This chain links TRBV29-1 with TRBJ1-1; D might be TRBD1 (6 bases). Trimming removed 2 bases at V and 8 bases at J, with 9 bases between. The CDR3 runs to 11 residues. The V gene's germline CDR1 is SQVTM and CDR2 ANQGSEA. DNA of the CDR3: TGCAGCGTTGAAAAAGGACAGGAAGCTTTCTTT. Translating gives CSVEKGQEAFF.

This clone was found a few times. The genes are TRBV19 and TRBJ2-7; D is possibly TRBD1 (5 bases). From germline, CDR1 is LNHDA and CDR2 SQIVND (reference sequence). The CDR3 extends over 13 amino acids. Trimming cost V 5 bases and J 1 base, with 9 bases left between them. The CDR3 nucleotides read TGTGCCAGTAGTGCGGACAATTCCTACGAGCAGTACTTC. It yields the protein CASSADNSYEQYF.

This sequence joins TRBV28 and TRBJ2-5; D may be TRBD1 (6 bases). The CDR3 loop spans 14 amino acids. Germline assignment: CDR1 MDHEN and CDR2 SYDVKM. Trimming took 6 bases from V and 0 from J, leaving 11 bases between them. CDR3 in DNA: TGTGCCAGCAGCCGCACAGGGAACCAAGAGACCCAGTACTTC. Protein sequence: CASSRTGNQETQYF. Together with reference TRBV28 and TRBJ2-5, the CDR3 gives the full variable domain: DVKVTQSSRYLVKRTGEKVFLECVQDMDHENMFWYRQDPGLGLRLIYFSYDVKMKEKGDIPEGYSVSREKKERFSLILESASTNQTSMYLCASSRTGNQETQYFGPGTRLLVL.

The V gene is TRBV18, the J gene TRBJ2-1; possibly TRBD1 for D (6 bases). Germline CDR1 KGHSH, CDR2 LQKENI. The ends were cut back, 6 bases at V and 0 bases at J, with 9 bases in the middle. The CDR3 has 14 amino acids. CDR3 DNA: TGTGCCAGCTCCCGGACAGTCTCCTACAATGAGCAGTTCTTC. Amino acid sequence: CASSRTVSYNEQFF.

This rearrangement joins TRBV2 to TRBJ2-2, with unresolved D. From germline, CDR1 is SNHLY and CDR2 FYNNEI. The V end was cut by 5 bases, the J end by 2 bases, with 9 bases between. The CDR3 sequence is 14 residues long. The CDR3 protein is CASSYTENTGELFF. The CDR3 nucleotides are TGTGCCAGCAGTTACACCGAAAACACCGGGGAGCTGTTTTTT.

The chain recombines TRBV2 with TRBJ2-5; TRBD2 matches at 9 bases. The CDR3 runs to 13 residues. CDR1 is SNHLY and CDR2 is FYNNEI in the germline V gene. V lost 10 bases and J lost 5; bases outside the gene matches: 8. In DNA form, the CDR3 reads TGTGCCACCAAAGCGGGGGGCTGGGAGACCCAGTACTTC. Protein product: CATKAGGWETQYF.